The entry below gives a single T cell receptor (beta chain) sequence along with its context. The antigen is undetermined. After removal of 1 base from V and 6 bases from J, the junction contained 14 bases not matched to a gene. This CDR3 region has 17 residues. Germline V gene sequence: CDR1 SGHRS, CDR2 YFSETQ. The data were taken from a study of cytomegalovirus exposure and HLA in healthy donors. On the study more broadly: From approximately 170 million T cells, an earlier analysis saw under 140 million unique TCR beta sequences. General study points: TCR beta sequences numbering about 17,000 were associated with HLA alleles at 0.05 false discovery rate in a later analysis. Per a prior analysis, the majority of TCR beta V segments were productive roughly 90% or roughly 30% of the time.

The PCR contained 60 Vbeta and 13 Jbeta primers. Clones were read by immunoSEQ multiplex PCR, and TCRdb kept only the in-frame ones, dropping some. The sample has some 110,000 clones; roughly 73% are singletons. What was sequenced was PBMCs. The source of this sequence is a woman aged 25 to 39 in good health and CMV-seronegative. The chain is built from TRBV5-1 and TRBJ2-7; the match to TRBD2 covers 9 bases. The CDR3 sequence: CASSLYGGRVASFEQYF. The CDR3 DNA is TGCGCCAGCAGCTTGTATGGCGGGAGGGTCGCTTCGTTCGAGCAGTACTTC. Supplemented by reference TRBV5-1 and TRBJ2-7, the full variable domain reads KAGVTQTPRYLIKTRGQQVTLSCSPISGHRSVSWYQQTPGQGLQFLFEYFSETQRNKGNFPGRFSGRQFSNSRSEMNVSTLELGDSALYLCASSLYGGRVASFEQYFGPGTRLTVT.